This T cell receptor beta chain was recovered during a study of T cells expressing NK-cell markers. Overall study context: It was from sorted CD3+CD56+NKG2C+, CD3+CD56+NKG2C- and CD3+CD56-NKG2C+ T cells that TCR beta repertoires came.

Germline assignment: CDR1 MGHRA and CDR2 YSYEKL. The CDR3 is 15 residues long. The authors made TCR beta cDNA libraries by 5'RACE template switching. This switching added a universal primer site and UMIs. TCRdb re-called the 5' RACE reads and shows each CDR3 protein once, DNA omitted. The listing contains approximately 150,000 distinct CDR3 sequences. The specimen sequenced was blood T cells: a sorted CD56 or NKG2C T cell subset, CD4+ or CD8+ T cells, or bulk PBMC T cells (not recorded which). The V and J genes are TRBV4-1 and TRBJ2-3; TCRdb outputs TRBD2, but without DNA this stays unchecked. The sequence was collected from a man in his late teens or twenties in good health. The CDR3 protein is CASSQTSGDPDTQYF.